Listed below are T cell receptor beta chains from one sample, sequenced in a study of blood T cell repertoires in COVID-19. Profiling relied on immunoSEQ multiplex PCR, and the TCRdb table lists in-frame clones only, not all of them. The sample shows fewer than 350,000 clones, approximately 80% of them seen only once. Sample: peripheral blood. These receptors were obtained from a woman aged 60-75 years with active or convalescent COVID-19. Both conserved end residues are part of each CDR3.

cdr3_aa j_call v_call
CASSQGASGGAGYF TRBJ2-5 TRBV3-1/TRBV3-2
CASSSEFQETQYF TRBJ2-5 TRBV7-9
CASSASFLPGEASNQPQHF TRBJ1-5 TRBV6-4
CASSEPGSETQYF TRBJ2-5 TRBV25-1
CASNPSGGASYEQYF TRBJ2-7 TRBV11-2
CASRPGVRTEAFF TRBJ1-1 TRBV12-3/TRBV12-4
CSASSPQTRQGRNEQFF TRBJ2-1 TRBV20-1
CASSPRTGGPYGYTF TRBJ1-2 TRBV4-2
CASRGQGSYEQYF TRBJ2-7 TRBV19
CASSIDQEVSRLAKNIQYF TRBJ2-4 TRBV19
CASSSAGQPYEQYF TRBJ2-7 TRBV6-5
CASSLANGNTEAFF TRBJ1-1 TRBV5-1
CASSLELLAGGNQETQYF TRBJ2-5 TRBV7-2
CAIQGARGYGYTF TRBJ1-2 TRBV10-3
CASSQVASGGATDTQYF TRBJ2-3 TRBV4-2
CASRTQGAYSNQPQHF TRBJ1-5 TRBV19
CASSPLWGGTASEQFF TRBJ2-1 TRBV3-1/TRBV3-2
CASGYLAGTDTQYF TRBJ2-3 TRBV27
CASSYGQNYGYTF TRBJ1-2 TRBV3-1/TRBV3-2
CASSIRGGDGGYEQYF TRBJ2-7 TRBV19
CASSILRPGGPSRYYEQYF TRBJ2-7 TRBV19
CASSPSHHAGVGEQYF TRBJ2-7 TRBV7-7
CASSGGLGYGYTF TRBJ1-2 TRBV27
CASSEASARNQPQHF TRBJ1-5 TRBV6-1
CSSRLAGGRATDTQYF TRBJ2-3 TRBV29-1
CASSLVYGGNLNQPQHF TRBJ1-5 TRBV7-2
CASSLDRGYGNTIYF TRBJ1-3 TRBV5-4
CASSQDQTGDNEKLFF TRBJ1-4 TRBV3-1/TRBV3-2
CSVMGGQPTEQYF TRBJ2-7 TRBV29-1
CASSPSVRYGYTF TRBJ1-2 TRBV6-5
CASSRWTENTEAFF TRBJ1-1 TRBV16
CASSSGTAKTYEQYF TRBJ2-7 TRBV6-6
CASSVPGGPSTQYF TRBJ2-3 TRBV2